This TCR beta chain was captured in a study of T cell responses to AZD1222 COVID-19 vaccine. Study-wide findings and caveats: There were repertoire samples only from the period after the peak T cell response. Reportedly, nearly half the spike-specific TCRs target unmutated variant regions. Recipients of two AZD1222 doses showed rising Spike-specific TCR breadth and depth.

V dropped 10 bases and J dropped 5 bases, with 17 bases sitting between them. This CDR3 has 13 amino acids. Germline V gene sequence: CDR1 SEHNR, CDR2 FQNEAQ (reference sequence). Notes on this clone: Antigen specificity is unknown.

Assay used: immunoSEQ multiplex PCR; TCRdb lists only in-frame clones, some missing. The sample lists approximately 74,000 clones, roughly 85% seen once, with about 3% in the top ten. The origin of this receptor is an adult in good health. The sequencing used peripheral blood, collected on day 0 of AZD1222 vaccination. The chain links TRBV7-9 to TRBJ2-5; D unclear. The CDR3 sequence: CATIGPLSETQYF. In nucleotides, the CDR3 is TGTGCCACCATAGGACCGTTGTCTGAGACCCAGTACTTC.